These 13 T cell receptor beta chains came from one sample sequenced in a study of Ad26.COV2.S vaccination and SARS-CoV-2 variants. Assay: immunoSEQ multiplex PCR; the TCRdb copy retains only in-frame clones and omits some. The top ten hold more than 9% of the sample, which has more than 350,000 clones, around 90% seen once. Treatment reported: 19 received Ad26.COV2.S at low or high dose, single or two shots; five or six received placebo; per-sample allocation not given. Sampling was performed 63 days after the first vaccine or placebo injection. Sequences were derived from peripheral blood, sampled in a trial of Ad26.COV2.S vaccine versus placebo. The receptor source for this set is a person between 18 and 65 years old who received the Ad26.COV2.S COVID-19 vaccine or a placebo.

The chain joins TRBV11-2 to TRBJ2-1; TRBD1 matches 8 bases. Germline CDR1 reads SGHAT; CDR2 reads FQNNGV. CDR3 length: 16 amino acids. Unmatched junction bases numbered 9, after V lost 5 bases and J lost 3 bases. The CDR3 DNA reads as TGTGCCAGCAGCAGATCCGGACAGGGTGGCTACAATGAGCAGTTCTTC. This gives the protein CASSRSGQGGYNEQFF.

Only a few counts were recorded for this clone. The chain recombines TRBV29-1 with TRBJ2-3; D is perhaps TRBD1 (6 bases). Germline CDR1 and CDR2: SQVTM and ANQGSEA. This CDR3 spans 13 amino acids. V shed 6 bases and J shed 6 bases, with 16 bases lying between them. The CDR3 DNA is TGCAGCGTGGAGGACAGCTTCGTGGATACGCAGTATTTT. Amino acids: CSVEDSFVDTQYF.

The chain joins TRBV12-3 or TRBV12-4 to TRBJ1-2; D unclear. The CDR3 loop spans 11 amino acids. The germline V and J ends were trimmed by 6 bases and 2 bases, with 4 bases remaining between them. The CDR3 is CASSLNYGYTF. The CDR3 region has the DNA TGTGCCAGCAGCCTAAACTATGGCTACACCTTC.

This chain joins TRBV4-1 and TRBJ2-3; D is undetermined. The V gene's germline CDR1 is MGHRA and CDR2 YSYEKL. V lost 2 bases and J lost 0, with 15 bases in between. CDR3 length: 17 residues. CDR3 protein: CASSQTSSPTSTDTQYF. The CDR3, as DNA: TGCGCCAGCAGCCAAACGTCATCCCCAACTAGCACAGATACGCAGTATTTT.

The rearrangement uses TRBV12-2 and TRBJ2-1; the D call in the table, TRBD2, was not verified against the DNA. TRBV12-2 is listed as a pseudogene. CDR3 size: 17 residues. CDR3 protein: CASRLSGGLAGSGEQFF. CDR3 in DNA: TGTGCAAGTCGCTTATCTGGGGGACTAGCGGGATCGGGTGAGCAGTTCTTC.

V and J are TRBV7-2 and TRBJ2-5; 10 bases line up with TRBD2. V trimming: 1 base; J trimming: 4 bases; junction bases outside the gene matches: 9. The CDR3 has 17 amino acids. The germline V gene has CDR1 SGHTA and CDR2 FQGNSA. The CDR3 spells CASSLGLSGRAGETQYF. The CDR3 region has the DNA TGTGCCAGCAGCTTAGGTTTAAGCGGGAGGGCCGGAGAGACCCAGTACTTC.

The chain recombines TRBV29-1 with TRBJ1-1; 7 nucleotides align to TRBD1. The germline V gene encodes CDR1 SQVTM and CDR2 ANQGSEA. Trimming cost V 6 bases and J 2 bases; bases outside gene matches: 3. The CDR3 totals 12 residues. The CDR3 DNA reads as TGCAGCGTCTGGGACAGAAACACTGAAGCTTTCTTT. It translates to CSVWDRNTEAFF.

The J gene is TRBJ2-5, the V gene TRBV27; no clear D. Germline CDR1 reads MNHEY; CDR2 reads SMNVEV (reference sequence). CDR3 size: 13 residues. Trimming removed 2 bases at V and 3 bases at J, with 7 bases between. This CDR3 is CASSLIREETQYF. As DNA, the CDR3 is TGTGCCAGCAGTTTAATCCGGGAAGAGACCCAGTACTTC.

Many counts were recorded for this clone. The chain's CDR3 is CASSLSALITYGYTF. CDR3 DNA sequence: TGTGCCAGCAGCCTCAGTGCCCTTATCACCTATGGCTACACCTTC. The gene calls are TRBV6-5 and TRBJ1-2; D unclear. The CDR3 consists of 15 residues. Germline V lookup: CDR1 MNHEY, CDR2 SVGAGI. Trimming took off 6 bases at V and 4 bases at J, with 18 bases between the two ends.

The chain is built from TRBV2 and TRBJ1-2, with D tentatively TRBD1 (5 bases). This CDR3 comprises 11 residues. Deletions cut 4 bases from V and 7 bases from J, with 7 bases between. The germline V gene encodes CDR1 SNHLY and CDR2 FYNNEI. CDR3 coding DNA: TGTGCCAGCAGTGGGGGGACTGGCTACACCTTC. It specifies CASSGGTGYTF.

This clone was detected only once. CDR3 sequence: CASSLSGTGPQDTQYF. The CDR3 DNA reads as TGCGCCAGCAGCCTGTCCGGGACAGGGCCACAGGATACGCAGTATTTT. The J gene is TRBJ2-3, the V gene TRBV5-1, with 9 bases aligning to TRBD1. The CDR3 consists of 16 residues. Germline loops: CDR1 SGHRS, CDR2 YFSETQ. With 4 bases clipped from V and 6 bases from J, the junction kept 12 bases outside the gene matches.

The chain carries TRBV28 and TRBJ2-7; no reliable D call. V lost 3 bases to trimming and J lost 2 bases, with 20 bases between them. CDR1 is MDHEN and CDR2 is SYDVKM in the germline V gene. This CDR3 has 17 amino acids. The CDR3 DNA sequence: TGTGCCAGCAGTTTGGGCGTGTTCGGTAGCCGGACCTACGAGCAGTACTTC. This translates into CASSLGVFGSRTYEQYF.

The gene calls are TRBV27 and TRBJ2-3; D remains ambiguous. CDR3 size: 14 residues. Trimming stripped 6 bases from V and 3 bases from J, with 13 bases between. Germline assignment: CDR1 MNHEY and CDR2 SMNVEV (reference sequence). Here the CDR3 reads CASSYRVVTDTQYF. The CDR3 nucleotides are TGTGCCAGCAGCTATAGGGTAGTGACAGATACGCAGTATTTT.